These 30 T cell receptor beta chains came from one sample sequenced in a study of Ad26.COV2.S vaccination and SARS-CoV-2 variants. Described treatment: roughly 18 received Ad26.COV2.S at low or high dose, single or two shots; about 5 received placebo; per-sample allocation not given. All samples were drawn on day 63, counting from the first vaccine or placebo injection. TCRdb's copy holds only in-frame clones and misses some; the assay was immunoSEQ multiplex PCR. Here the sample spans 300,000 to 400,000 clones, about 90% being singletons. This specimen was peripheral blood, taken in a trial of Ad26.COV2.S vaccine versus placebo. These receptors all stem from a person between 18 and 65 years old who received the Ad26.COV2.S COVID-19 vaccine or a placebo.

This chain joins TRBV10-3 and TRBJ2-7; D possibly corresponds to TRBD2 (6 bases). This CDR3 contains 14 residues. The germline V gene encodes CDR1 ENHRY and CDR2 SYGVKD. V was pared by 4 bases and J by 7 bases, with 17 bases between. The CDR3 nucleotides read TGTGCCATCAGTGGAGCGCCTGACGCGGGGGAGCAGTACGTC. This gives the protein CAISGAPDAGEQYV.

This clone was seen only a few times. This sequence joins TRBV6-6 and TRBJ1-2; D remains unclear. CDR3 length: 13 amino acids. Looked up from germline, CDR1 is MNHNY and CDR2 is SVGAGI (reference sequence). V was clipped by 0 bases and J by 5 bases, with 7 bases between them. CDR3 DNA sequence: TGTGCCAGCAGTTACTCGCCCGAATATGGCTACACCTTC. Protein sequence: CASSYSPEYGYTF.

V is TRBV6-6 and J is TRBJ1-2; 7 bases agree with TRBD1. The CDR3 consists of 16 residues. Germline values: CDR1 MNHNY, CDR2 SVGAGI (reference sequence). V was clipped by 6 bases and J by 3 bases; unmatched bases: 13. The CDR3 bases are TGTGCCAGCAGGCACACCGGGACAGATCTTCACTATGGCTACACCTTC. Amino acid sequence: CASRHTGTDLHYGYTF.

The rearrangement links TRBV7-3 to TRBJ2-1; 7 bases line up with TRBD2. Per germline, CDR1 SGHTA and CDR2 FQGTGA. CDR3 length: 16 amino acids. V lost 0 bases to trimming and J lost 2 bases; unmatched junction nucleotides: 4. In DNA form, the CDR3 reads TGTGCCAGCAGCTTAACGCGAGCGGGACCCTACAATGAGCAGTTCTTC. The encoded protein is CASSLTRAGPYNEQFF.

The V gene is TRBV10-3, the J gene TRBJ2-7, with D maybe TRBD2 (6 bases). Germline V gives CDR1 ENHRY, CDR2 SYGVKD. The CDR3 extends over 16 amino acids. With 4 bases removed from V and 1 base from J, the gap between germline ends came to 17 bases. The DNA for the CDR3 is TGTGCCATCAGTGGGCAGGCGGGATCAACTTCCTACGAGCAGTACGTC. It encodes CAISGQAGSTSYEQYV.

This clone was observed a few times. The rearrangement joins TRBV7-8 to TRBJ1-1; TRBD1 aligns across 8 bases. Germline trimming cut 6 bases from V and 1 base from J; bases unmatched to any gene: 4. This CDR3 has 14 residues. In germline, CDR1 is SGHVS, CDR2 FQNEAQ. The CDR3 sequence is CASRSDRANTEAFF. The CDR3 coding sequence is TGTGCCAGCAGGTCGGACAGGGCGAACACTGAAGCTTTCTTT.

This chain connects TRBV4-3 to TRBJ1-2; D is possibly TRBD1 (5 bases). CDR3 length equals 16 residues. Germline V lookup: CDR1 LGHNA, CDR2 YSLEER. Deletions cut 1 base from V and 2 bases from J, with 14 bases between. The CDR3 region is CASSQGVGDRNYGYTF. The CDR3 nucleotides read TGCGCCAGCAGCCAAGGGGTAGGGGATAGAAACTATGGCTACACCTTC.

Note on this clone: At one end the junction does not follow the germline gene, possibly because of a read error. This chain connects TRBV30 to TRBJ1-2; possible D gene TRBD1, 5 bases. CDR1 is GTSNPN, CDR2 SVGIG, per germline (reference sequence). The CDR3 totals 15 residues. Written as DNA, the CDR3 is TGTGCCTGGAGTGCCCTCGGGGCCGTTAACTATGGCTACATCTTC. Protein sequence: CAWSALGAVNYGYIF. Looking up the rest from reference TRBV30 and TRBJ1-2 gives the full variable domain: SQTIHQWPATLVQPVGSPLSLECTVEGTSNPNLYWYRQAAGRGLQLLFYSVGIGQISSEVPQNLSASRPQDRQFILSSKKLLLSDSGFYLCAWSALGAVNYGYIFGSGTRLTVV.

The J gene is TRBJ2-2, the V gene TRBV7-2; the D gene is possibly TRBD2 (6 bases). CDR3 length: 14 amino acids. Germline CDR1 SGHTA, CDR2 FQGNSA. V lost 1 base and J lost 4, with 7 bases in between. The CDR3 DNA reads TGTGCCAGCAGCTTAGTCGGGGGCACCGGGGAGCTGTTTTTT. It yields the protein CASSLVGGTGELFF.

The V call is TRBV3-1 (or the pseudogene TRBV3-2), the J call TRBJ1-5, with no clear D. The germline V gene encodes CDR1 LGHDT and CDR2 YNNKEL (reference sequence). CDR3 length: 16 amino acids. V shed 1 base and J shed 6 bases, with 16 bases lying between them. This CDR3 reads CASSQAGRQTPQPQHF. The CDR3 DNA reads TGTGCCAGCAGCCAAGCTGGTAGGCAGACCCCTCAGCCCCAGCATTTT.

This chain joins TRBV7-9 and TRBJ1-2, with D unresolved. The CDR3 totals 15 residues. Germline loops: CDR1 SEHNR, CDR2 FQNEAQ (reference sequence). V was cut by 4 bases and J by 4 bases, with 16 bases left in between. CDR3: CASSSELQRLYGYTF. The CDR3 DNA is TGTGCCAGCAGCTCGGAACTTCAGCGCCTCTATGGCTACACCTTC.

This clone came up once. The chain combines TRBV30 with TRBJ2-3, with 9 bases that match TRBD2. The CDR3 covers 15 residues. The ends lost 3 bases at V and 2 bases at J; junction bases unmatched: 6. Germline V gene sequence: CDR1 GTSNPN, CDR2 SVGIG (reference sequence). CDR3 residues: CAWSVSGGSTDTQYF. The CDR3 DNA is TGTGCCTGGAGCGTTAGCGGGGGCTCCACAGATACGCAGTATTTT.

The chain uses TRBV10-3 and TRBJ1-1; no clear D gene. The CDR3 runs to 12 residues. Per the germline V gene, CDR1 is ENHRY and CDR2 is SYGVKD. The V gene lost 3 bases and the J gene lost 2 bases, with 4 bases spanning the gap. CDR3 in amino acids: CAISDRNTEAFF. The CDR3 DNA follows: TGTGCCATCAGTGATAGAAACACTGAAGCTTTCTTT.

This clone was recorded once. This chain joins TRBV5-8 and TRBJ2-3, with 9 bases identical to TRBD2. Trimming removed 0 bases from V and 5 bases from J; junction bases left unmatched: 13. The CDR3 is 18 amino acids. Germline CDR1 reads SGHTS; CDR2 reads YDEGEE. The CDR3: CASSLGVAGAPVGDTQYF. In nucleotides, the CDR3 is TGTGCCAGCAGCTTGGGAGTAGCGGGGGCCCCTGTGGGAGATACGCAGTATTTT.

The sample holds one count of this clone. V and J are TRBV28 and TRBJ2-5; TRBD2 might be the D (6 bases). CDR1 and CDR2 from the germline V gene are MDHEN and SYDVKM. This CDR3 has 17 residues. The V end was cut by 3 bases, the J end by 0 bases, with 17 bases between. This CDR3 is CASSFRARDPYQETQYF. As DNA, the CDR3 is TGTGCCAGCAGTTTTAGGGCGCGGGACCCGTACCAAGAGACCCAGTACTTC.

The chain couples TRBV11-2 to TRBJ2-1; no reliable D call. CDR3 length: 15 amino acids. Germline values: CDR1 SGHAT, CDR2 FQNNGV. Trimming cost V 1 base and J 4 bases, with 11 bases left between them. In DNA form, the CDR3 reads TGTGCCAGCAGCTTAGTACCAGGACGTTACAATGAGCAGTTCTTC. It specifies CASSLVPGRYNEQFF.

The rearrangement links TRBV19 to TRBJ2-1, with TRBD2 identical over 8 bases. The CDR3 has 14 amino acids. Per germline, CDR1 LNHDA and CDR2 SQIVND (reference sequence). After removal of 0 bases from V and 6 bases from J, the junction contained 1 base not matched to a gene. The CDR3 nucleotides read TGTGCCAGTAGTATAGATCTAGCGGGCAATGAGCAGTTCTTC. As protein: CASSIDLAGNEQFF.

V gene TRBV9 combines with J gene TRBJ1-1; unclear D gene. Germline loops: CDR1 SGDLS, CDR2 YYNGEE. CDR3 length: 12 amino acids. Trimming took 7 bases from V and 3 from J, leaving 10 bases between them. In DNA form, the CDR3 reads TGTGCCAGCGCCGACGAGGACACTGAAGCTTTCTTT. This sequence encodes CASADEDTEAFF.

The chain combines TRBV5-6 with TRBJ1-1; weak D call: TRBD1 (5 bases). Germline-derived CDR1 and CDR2 are SGHDT and YYEEEE. The CDR3 spans 14 residues. V was cut by 6 bases and J by 4 bases, with 16 bases left in between. The CDR3 DNA follows: TGTGCCAGCACATCGCCTCAGGGACCCACTGAAGCTTTCTTT. It translates to CASTSPQGPTEAFF. The full variable domain, its missing parts supplied by reference TRBV5-6 and TRBJ1-1, is DAGVTQSPTHLIKTRGQQVTLRCSPKSGHDTVSWYQQALGQGPQFIFQYYEEEERQRGNFPDRFSGHQFPNYSSELNVNALLLGDSALYLCASTSPQGPTEAFFGQGTRLTVV.

The rearrangement joins TRBV7-9 to TRBJ1-2; D is ambiguous. The ends were cut back, 1 base at V and 7 bases at J, with 16 bases in the middle. CDR3 length equals 15 residues. The germline gives CDR1 SEHNR, CDR2 FQNEAQ (reference sequence). The CDR3 nucleotides are TGTGCCAGCAGCTTAGGCACTCTCATTGTTCCTGGCTACACCTTC. Its translation: CASSLGTLIVPGYTF.

This chain connects TRBV27 to TRBJ2-7, with D possibly TRBD2 on 6 matching bases. The CDR3 has 14 residues. The ends were cut back, 3 bases at V and 3 bases at J, with 12 bases in the middle. The germline gives CDR1 MNHEY, CDR2 SMNVEV (reference sequence). The CDR3 nucleotides are TGTGCCAGCAGTTTGACTAGTCCTTTCTACGAGCAGTACTTC. The encoded protein is CASSLTSPFYEQYF.

This clone has a single count. The chain links TRBV9 to TRBJ1-2, with TRBD1 matching 7 bases. The ends lost 0 bases at V and 4 bases at J; junction bases unmatched: 9. CDR1 and CDR2 (germline): SGDLS, YYNGEE. This CDR3 has 16 amino acids. CDR3 coding DNA: TGTGCCAGCAGCGTAGAAGAGGGGGCGCGGAGCTATGGCTACACCTTC. Translation: CASSVEEGARSYGYTF. The full variable domain, its missing parts supplied by reference TRBV9 and TRBJ1-2, is DSGVTQTPKHLITATGQRVTLRCSPRSGDLSVYWYQQSLDQGLQFLIQYYNGEERAKGNILERFSAQQFPDLHSELNLSSLELGDSALYFCASSVEEGARSYGYTFGSGTRLTVV.

The chain recombines TRBV4-3 with TRBJ1-1; D gene uncertain. This CDR3 is built from 16 residues. V dropped 0 bases and J dropped 0 bases, with 11 bases sitting between them. The germline V gene encodes CDR1 LGHNA and CDR2 YSLEER. The CDR3 nucleotides read TGCGCCAGCAGCCAAGATAGTACCCTGGTGAACACTGAAGCTTTCTTT. Protein sequence: CASSQDSTLVNTEAFF.

V and J are TRBV5-1 and TRBJ1-2, with TRBD1 matching 8 bases. Per the germline V gene, CDR1 is SGHRS and CDR2 is YFSETQ. This CDR3 is built from 17 residues. After removal of 7 bases from V and 8 bases from J, the junction contained 22 bases not matched to a gene. CDR3 loop: CASGEGQRTGRLEGYTF. In DNA form, the CDR3 reads TGCGCCAGCGGCGAGGGGCAAAGGACAGGGAGGTTGGAAGGCTACACCTTC.

The CDR3: CASSLFGQANEKLFF. The CDR3 region has the DNA TGTGCCAGCAGCTTATTCGGACAGGCTAATGAAAAACTGTTTTTT. The V and J genes are TRBV7-9 and TRBJ1-4; 7 nucleotides match TRBD1. The CDR3 spans 15 residues. Germline CDR1 SEHNR, CDR2 FQNEAQ (reference sequence). V trimming: 2 bases; J trimming: 3 bases; junction bases outside the gene matches: 3.

This rearrangement joins TRBV18 to TRBJ2-7; D gene uncertain. CDR1 and CDR2 from the germline V gene are KGHSH and LQKENI. The CDR3 runs to 12 residues. Trimming shortened V by 6 bases and J by 0 bases, and 6 bases separated the two germline ends. The CDR3 reads CASSASSYEQYV. In DNA form, the CDR3 reads TGTGCCAGCTCCGCAAGCTCCTACGAGCAGTACGTC.

The chain has TRBV18 and TRBJ1-5; 11 nucleotides agree with TRBD1. V dropped 2 bases and J dropped 1; count of bases not matched to a gene: 1. The CDR3 has 16 residues. Germline V lookup: CDR1 KGHSH, CDR2 LQKENI. The chain's CDR3 is CASSPGTGGSNQPQHF. CDR3 sequence (DNA): TGTGCCAGCTCACCAGGGACAGGGGGAAGCAATCAGCCCCAGCATTTT.

The V gene is TRBV7-2, the J gene TRBJ1-1; 8 bases line up with TRBD1. Germline CDR1 is SGHTA and CDR2 is FQGNSA. The V gene end was trimmed by 5 bases and the J gene end by 2 bases; junction bases not matched to a gene: 13. The length of the CDR3 is 17 residues. CDR3 bases: TGTGCCAGCAGCCCCTCGGGGTGGGACAGGAGTAACACTGAAGCTTTCTTT. It yields the protein CASSPSGWDRSNTEAFF.

The J gene is TRBJ1-1, the V gene TRBV3-1 (or the pseudogene TRBV3-2); TRBD1 is a possible D gene (5 bases). The V end lost 4 bases, the J end lost 0 bases, and 12 bases lay between the germline ends. The germline CDR1 and CDR2 sequences are LGHDT and YNNKEL (reference sequence). There are 15 residues in the CDR3. CDR3 coding DNA: TGTGCCAGCAGCCGGGGGGACGGTATGAACACTGAAGCTTTCTTT. Protein product: CASSRGDGMNTEAFF.

This clone was seen more than once but under ten times. This sequence joins TRBV6-2 or TRBV6-3 and TRBJ1-6; D is undetermined. The CDR3 is 17 amino acids. Deletions cut 6 bases from V and 2 bases from J, with 17 bases between. Germline loops: CDR1 MNHEY, CDR2 SVGEGT. The CDR3 region is CASSPYQPTAYNSPLHF. CDR3 sequence (DNA): TGTGCCAGCAGCCCCTATCAGCCTACGGCCTATAATTCACCCCTCCACTTT.